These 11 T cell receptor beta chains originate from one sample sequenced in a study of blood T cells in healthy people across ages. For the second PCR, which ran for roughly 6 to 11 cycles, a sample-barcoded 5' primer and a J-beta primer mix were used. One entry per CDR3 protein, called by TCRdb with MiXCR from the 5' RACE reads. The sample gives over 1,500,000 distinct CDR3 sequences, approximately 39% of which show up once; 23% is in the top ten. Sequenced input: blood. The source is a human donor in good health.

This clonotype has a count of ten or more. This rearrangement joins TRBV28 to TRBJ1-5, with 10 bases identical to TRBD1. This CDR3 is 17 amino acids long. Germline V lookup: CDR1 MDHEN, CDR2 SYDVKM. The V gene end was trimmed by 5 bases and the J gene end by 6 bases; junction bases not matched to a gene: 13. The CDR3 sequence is CASSPFRTGGVGQPQHF. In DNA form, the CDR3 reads TGTGCCAGCAGTCCCTTCCGGACAGGGGGAGTTGGTCAGCCCCAGCATTTT.

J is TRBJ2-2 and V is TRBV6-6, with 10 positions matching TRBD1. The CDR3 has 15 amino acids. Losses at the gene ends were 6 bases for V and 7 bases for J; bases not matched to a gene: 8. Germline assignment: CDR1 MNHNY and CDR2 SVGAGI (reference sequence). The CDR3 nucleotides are TGTGCCAGCAGCACCGGGACAGGGGTTGTCGGGGAGCTGTTTTTT. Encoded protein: CASSTGTGVVGELFF.

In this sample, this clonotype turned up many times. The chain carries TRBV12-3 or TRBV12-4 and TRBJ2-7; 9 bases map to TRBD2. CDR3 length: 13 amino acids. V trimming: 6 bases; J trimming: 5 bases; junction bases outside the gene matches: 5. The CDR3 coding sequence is TGTGCCAGCAGAGCGGGGGGAGCGGACGAGCAGTACTTC. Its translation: CASRAGGADEQYF.

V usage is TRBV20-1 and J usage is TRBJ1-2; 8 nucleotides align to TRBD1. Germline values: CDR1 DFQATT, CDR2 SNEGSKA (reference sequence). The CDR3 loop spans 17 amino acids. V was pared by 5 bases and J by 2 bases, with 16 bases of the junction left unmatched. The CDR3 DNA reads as TGCAGTGCTGGAACCTGGGGAGGGACAGGTTTAAACTATGGCTACACCTTC. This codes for CSAGTWGGTGLNYGYTF.

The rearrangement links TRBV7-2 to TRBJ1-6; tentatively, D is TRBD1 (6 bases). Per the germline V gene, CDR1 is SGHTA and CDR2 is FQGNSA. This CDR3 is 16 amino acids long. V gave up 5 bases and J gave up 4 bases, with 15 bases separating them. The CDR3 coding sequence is TGTGCCAGCAGCGCCGGCGGGGGGCCATATAATTCACCCCTCCACTTT. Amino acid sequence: CASSAGGGPYNSPLHF.

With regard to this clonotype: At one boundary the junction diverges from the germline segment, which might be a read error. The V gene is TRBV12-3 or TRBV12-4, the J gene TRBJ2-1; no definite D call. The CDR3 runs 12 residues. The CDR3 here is CVSSYSYNEQFF. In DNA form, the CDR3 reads TGTGTCAGCAGTTACAGTTACAATGAGCAGTTCTTC.

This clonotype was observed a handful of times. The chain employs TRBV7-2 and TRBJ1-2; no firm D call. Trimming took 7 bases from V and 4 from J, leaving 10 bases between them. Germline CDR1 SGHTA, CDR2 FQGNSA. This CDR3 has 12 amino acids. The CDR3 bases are TGTGCCAGCACCGAGACGGCCTATGGCTACACCTTC. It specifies CASTETAYGYTF. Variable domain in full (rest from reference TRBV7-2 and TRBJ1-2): GAGVSQSPSNKVTEKGKDVELRCDPISGHTALYWYRQSLGQGLEFLIYFQGNSAPDKSGLPSDRFSAERTGGSVSTLTIQRTQQEDSAVYLCASTETAYGYTFGSGTRLTVV.

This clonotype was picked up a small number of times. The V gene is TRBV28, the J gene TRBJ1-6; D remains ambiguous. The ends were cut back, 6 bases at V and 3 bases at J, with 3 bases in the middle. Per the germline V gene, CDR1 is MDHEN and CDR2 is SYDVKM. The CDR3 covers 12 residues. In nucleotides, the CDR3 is TGTGCCAGCAGGGTCTATAATTCACCCCTCCACTTT. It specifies CASRVYNSPLHF.

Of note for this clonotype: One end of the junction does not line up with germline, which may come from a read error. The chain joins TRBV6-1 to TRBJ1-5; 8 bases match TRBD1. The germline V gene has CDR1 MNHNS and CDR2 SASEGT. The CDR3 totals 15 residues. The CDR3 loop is CASSPPGQGRQPRHF. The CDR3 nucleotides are TGTGCCAGCAGTCCTCCCGGACAGGGTCGTCAGCCCCGGCATTTT.

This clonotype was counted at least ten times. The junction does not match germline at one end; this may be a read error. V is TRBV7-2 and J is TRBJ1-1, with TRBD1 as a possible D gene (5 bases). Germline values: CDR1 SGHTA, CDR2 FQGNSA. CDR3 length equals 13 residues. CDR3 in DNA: TGCGCCAGCAGCCACGACAGAAACACTGAAGCTTTCTTT. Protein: CASSHDRNTEAFF.

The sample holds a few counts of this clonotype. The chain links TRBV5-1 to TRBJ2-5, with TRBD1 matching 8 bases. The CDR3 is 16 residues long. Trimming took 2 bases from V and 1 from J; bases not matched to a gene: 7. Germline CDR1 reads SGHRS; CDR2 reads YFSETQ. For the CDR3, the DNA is TGCGCCAGCAGCTTCGACAGGGGACCCAGCCAAGAGACCCAGTACTTC. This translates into CASSFDRGPSQETQYF.